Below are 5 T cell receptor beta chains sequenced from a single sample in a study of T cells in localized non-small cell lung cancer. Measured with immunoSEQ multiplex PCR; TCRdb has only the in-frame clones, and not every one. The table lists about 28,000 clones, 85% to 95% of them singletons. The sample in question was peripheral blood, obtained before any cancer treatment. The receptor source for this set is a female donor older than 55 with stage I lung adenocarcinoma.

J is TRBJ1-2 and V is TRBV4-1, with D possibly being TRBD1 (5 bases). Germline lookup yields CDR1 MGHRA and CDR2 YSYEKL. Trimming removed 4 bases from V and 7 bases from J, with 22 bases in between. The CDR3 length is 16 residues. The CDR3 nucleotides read TGCGCCAGCAGCCCGGTCGGGGCCAGGGAGAAAGGTGGCTACACCTTC. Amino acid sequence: CASSPVGAREKGGYTF.

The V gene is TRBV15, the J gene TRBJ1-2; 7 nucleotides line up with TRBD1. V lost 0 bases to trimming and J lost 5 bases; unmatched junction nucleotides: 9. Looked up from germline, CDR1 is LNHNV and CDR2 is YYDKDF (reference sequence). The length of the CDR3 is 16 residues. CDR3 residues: CATSRDQGQIIYGYTF. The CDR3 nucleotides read TGTGCCACCAGCAGAGATCAGGGACAGATTATTTATGGCTACACCTTC.

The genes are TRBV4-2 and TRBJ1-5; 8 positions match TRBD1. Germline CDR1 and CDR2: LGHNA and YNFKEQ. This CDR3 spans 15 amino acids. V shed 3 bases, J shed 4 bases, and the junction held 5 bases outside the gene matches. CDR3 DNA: TGTGCCAGCAGCCATGACAGGGGTCGAAATCAGCCCCAGCATTTT. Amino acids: CASSHDRGRNQPQHF.

CDR3 amino acids: CASSPTGDYGYTF. Here the CDR3 DNA reads TGCGCCAGCAGCCCAACAGGGGATTATGGCTACACCTTC. The rearrangement links TRBV5-1 to TRBJ1-2, with TRBD1 identical over 7 bases. This CDR3 spans 13 amino acids. V was clipped by 4 bases and J by 5 bases; unmatched bases: 5. Germline values: CDR1 SGHRS, CDR2 YFSETQ. The whole variable domain, remainder taken from reference TRBV5-1 and TRBJ1-2, is KAGVTQTPRYLIKTRGQQVTLSCSPISGHRSVSWYQQTPGQGLQFLFEYFSETQRNKGNFPGRFSGRQFSNSRSEMNVSTLELGDSALYLCASSPTGDYGYTFGSGTRLTVV.

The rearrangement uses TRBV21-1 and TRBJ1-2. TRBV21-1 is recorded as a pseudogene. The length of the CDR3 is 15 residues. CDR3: CASSIDQGTPDGYTF. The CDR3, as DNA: TGTGCCAGCAGCATCGACCAGGGGACTCCTGATGGCTACACCTTC.